Reported below is one T cell receptor (beta chain). V lost 1 base to trimming and J lost 3 bases; unmatched junction nucleotides: 3. The germline V gene has CDR1 MNHEY and CDR2 SMNVEV (reference sequence). This CDR3 is built from 15 residues. This specimen comes from a study of cytomegalovirus exposure and HLA in healthy donors. 13 Jbeta primers and 60 Vbeta primers were used for the PCR. Sequencing was performed with immunoSEQ multiplex PCR; in TCRdb, only in-frame clones are kept and a portion is missing. The sample table sets out roughly 57,000 clones. The V and J genes are TRBV27 and TRBJ1-3; 7 bases line up with TRBD1. The TCR originated in a young woman in good health and CMV-seropositive. The sample was PBMCs. As DNA, the CDR3 is TGTGCCAGCAGTTTATGGGCAGGGGGTGGAAACACCATATATTTT. Its translation: CASSLWAGGGNTIYF.